Following are 20 T cell receptor beta chains from one sample sequenced in a study of graft-versus-host responses after intestinal transplantation. Their antigens are not known. The method was immunoSEQ multiplex PCR; TCRdb's version includes in-frame clones alone and lacks a portion of them. Of over 100,000 clones in the sample, approximately 93% were seen once. Sequences were derived from unstimulated CD8+ T cells sorted from spleen or lymph node cells, sampled before transplant. The source of these receptors is a human donor who was the organ donor for an intestinal transplant.

This chain links TRBV7-6 with TRBJ2-5, with D perhaps TRBD2 (7 bases). Trimming took off 0 bases at V and 1 base at J, with 12 bases between the two ends. The CDR3 runs to 16 residues. CDR1 is SGHVS and CDR2 is FNYEAQ in the germline V gene. CDR3 sequence reads: CASSLAGGGIQETQYF. The CDR3, as DNA: TGTGCCAGCAGCTTAGCGGGAGGGGGGATCCAAGAGACCCAGTACTTC.

The genes are TRBV2 and TRBJ2-1; D unclear. The CDR3 runs 14 residues. Germline CDR1 is SNHLY and CDR2 is FYNNEI. The V end was cut by 6 bases, the J end by 5 bases, with 14 bases between. CDR3 in amino acids: CASSPLGRNNEQFF. The CDR3 DNA is TGTGCCAGCAGCCCCTTGGGCAGAAACAATGAGCAGTTCTTC.

The rearrangement links TRBV5-6 to TRBJ2-1, with D tentatively TRBD2 (5 bases). Germline V gives CDR1 SGHDT, CDR2 YYEEEE. The V gene lost 1 base and the J gene lost 9 bases, with 8 bases spanning the gap. The CDR3 sequence is 12 residues long. Written as DNA, the CDR3 is TGTGCCAGCAGCTTGTTCGGGGTTGAGCAGTTCTTC. It yields the protein CASSLFGVEQFF.

About this clone itself: At one of its ends the junction is not consistent with the germline gene, which may arise from a read error. The rearrangement uses TRBV5-1 and TRBJ2-3, with D unclear. Per the germline V gene, CDR1 is SGHRS and CDR2 is YFSETQ. This CDR3 has 14 amino acids. The CDR3 loop reads CASTAVEFTNTQYF. As DNA, the CDR3 is TGCGCCAGCACGGCGGTAGAATTCACAAATACGCAGTATTTT.

This chain links TRBV4-1 with TRBJ2-1; TRBD1 is a possible D gene (6 bases). CDR3 size: 14 residues. Germline V gives CDR1 MGHRA, CDR2 YSYEKL. V shed 3 bases and J shed 9 bases, with 15 bases lying between them. The CDR3 sequence: CASSQDQGLGEQFF. The CDR3 coding sequence is TGCGCCAGCAGCCAGGATCAGGGGTTAGGTGAGCAGTTCTTC.

V and J are TRBV28 and TRBJ1-5; no firm D call. This CDR3 is 14 amino acids long. V was trimmed by 3 bases and J by 0 bases, leaving 6 bases between them. CDR1 is MDHEN and CDR2 is SYDVKM in the germline V gene. CDR3 protein: CASSFDGSNQPQHF. The CDR3, as DNA: TGTGCCAGCAGTTTTGACGGTAGCAATCAGCCCCAGCATTTT.

The chain links TRBV19 to TRBJ1-5; 7 bases align to TRBD1. With 6 bases clipped from V and 2 bases from J, the junction kept 13 bases outside the gene matches. CDR1 is LNHDA, CDR2 SQIVND, per germline (reference sequence). This CDR3 spans 17 amino acids. The CDR3 nucleotides are TGTGCCAGTAGCGAATTCGACAGGGCGAACGGCAATCAGCCCCAGCATTTT. Protein sequence: CASSEFDRANGNQPQHF.

This chain connects TRBV5-1 to TRBJ2-7; weak D call: TRBD1 (5 bases). Germline CDR1 and CDR2: SGHRS and YFSETQ. The CDR3 is 14 amino acids. V was shortened by 0 bases and J by 5 bases, with 12 bases between the two germline ends. CDR3 protein: CASSLVQGHHEQYF. CDR3 in DNA: TGCGCCAGCAGCTTGGTCCAGGGTCATCACGAGCAGTACTTC.

The chain carries TRBV5-6 and TRBJ2-1; TRBD2 matches at 10 bases. Germline CDR1 SGHDT, CDR2 YYEEEE. This CDR3 is built from 17 residues. After removal of 7 bases from V and 2 bases from J, the junction contained 12 bases not matched to a gene. CDR3 in amino acids: CASFPLSTSGAYNEQFF. CDR3 bases: TGTGCCAGCTTCCCCCTAAGTACTAGCGGGGCCTACAATGAGCAGTTCTTC. Full variable domain (outside the CDR3, taken from reference TRBV5-6 and TRBJ2-1): DAGVTQSPTHLIKTRGQQVTLRCSPKSGHDTVSWYQQALGQGPQFIFQYYEEEERQRGNFPDRFSGHQFPNYSSELNVNALLLGDSALYLCASFPLSTSGAYNEQFFGPGTRLTVL.

V is TRBV27 and J is TRBJ1-5; D is uncertain. Trimming cost V 8 bases and J 2 bases, with 13 bases left between them. Germline V lookup: CDR1 MNHEY, CDR2 SMNVEV (reference sequence). The CDR3 has 14 residues. The CDR3 nucleotides read TGTGCCAGCTCAATCACACGGGGCAATCAGCCCCAGCATTTT. It codes for CASSITRGNQPQHF.

The chain is built from TRBV18 and TRBJ2-3; D is possibly TRBD2 (5 bases). The CDR3 spans 18 residues. V was pared by 5 bases and J by 0 bases, with 21 bases between. CDR1 is KGHSH and CDR2 is LQKENI in the germline V gene. The CDR3 region has the DNA TGTGCCAGCTCATATCAGAGGCGACGGGAAACTAGCACAGATACGCAGTATTTT. It codes for CASSYQRRRETSTDTQYF.

The rearrangement joins TRBV6-5 to TRBJ2-3, with 7 nucleotides matching TRBD2. Germline-derived CDR1 and CDR2 are MNHEY and SVGAGI. The CDR3 is 11 residues long. Trimming at V came to 6 bases and at J to 7 bases, leaving 1 base not matched to a gene. The CDR3 region is CASRTSHTQYF. DNA for the CDR3: TGTGCCAGCAGGACTAGCCATACGCAGTATTTT.

The chain uses TRBV25-1 and TRBJ2-7; TRBD2 aligns across 9 bases. V was pared by 8 bases and J by 5 bases, with 7 bases of the junction left unmatched. This CDR3 contains 13 residues. Per the germline V gene, CDR1 is MGHDK and CDR2 is SYGVNS. The CDR3 region is CASSSGIRNEQYF. In DNA form, the CDR3 reads TGTGCCAGCTCTAGCGGGATAAGAAACGAGCAGTACTTC.

The CDR3 region is CASSVDWAGDTQYF. The CDR3 DNA follows: TGTGCCAGCAGCGTAGACTGGGCGGGAGATACGCAGTATTTT. The chain has TRBV9 and TRBJ2-3; D is possibly TRBD2 (5 bases). Germline V lookup: CDR1 SGDLS, CDR2 YYNGEE. Trimming left V 0 bases short and J 5 bases short, with 10 bases between. The CDR3 has 14 residues.

V gene TRBV5-4 combines with J gene TRBJ1-1, with D unresolved. Germline V gene sequence: CDR1 SGHNT, CDR2 YYREEE (reference sequence). CDR3 length equals 14 residues. Between the trimmed V and J ends, which lost 0 bases and 3 bases, there was a span of 9 bases. Here the CDR3 reads CASSLGEGYTEAFF. The DNA of the CDR3 is TGTGCCAGCAGCTTGGGGGAAGGTTACACTGAAGCTTTCTTT.

The chain is built from TRBV5-1 and TRBJ1-1, with D possibly TRBD1 on 6 matching bases. Germline CDR1 SGHRS, CDR2 YFSETQ. Trimming took off 1 base at V and 1 base at J, with 11 bases between the two ends. There are 15 residues in the CDR3. In DNA, the CDR3 is TGCGCCAGCAGCTTGCTTGACAGGACGAACACTGAAGCTTTCTTT. It is translated as CASSLLDRTNTEAFF.

V usage is TRBV6-1 and J usage is TRBJ1-4; D unresolved. CDR1 MNHNS and CDR2 SASEGT come from the germline V gene. V was cut by 0 bases and J by 8 bases, with 13 bases left in between. The CDR3 has 15 amino acids. The CDR3 DNA reads TGTGCCAGCAGTGAAGCAGCGGGATGGCCCGAAAAACTGTTTTTT. Its translation: CASSEAAGWPEKLFF.

The genes are TRBV9 and TRBJ2-3; tentative D call: TRBD1 (7 bases). V shed 3 bases and J shed 2 bases, with 13 bases lying between them. The CDR3 loop spans 15 amino acids. CDR1 SGDLS and CDR2 YYNGEE come from the germline V gene. CDR3 sequence (DNA): TGTGCCAGCAGCGGGCAGGGGGGCCTCACAGATACGCAGTATTTT. This codes for CASSGQGGLTDTQYF.

The chain carries TRBV5-4 and TRBJ2-7; 8 nucleotides line up with TRBD2. CDR3 size: 14 residues. Losses at the gene ends were 4 bases for V and 2 bases for J; bases not matched to a gene: 5. The germline CDR1 and CDR2 sequences are SGHNT and YYREEE (reference sequence). As DNA, the CDR3 is TGTGCCAGCAGCGCGGTAGCGGGACCCTACGAGCAGTACTTC. Residues: CASSAVAGPYEQYF. The entire variable domain, with the rest obtained from reference TRBV5-4 and TRBJ2-7, is as follows: ETGVTQSPTHLIKTRGQQVTLRCSSQSGHNTVSWYQQALGQGPQFIFQYYREEENGRGNFPPRFSGLQFPNYSSELNVNALELDDSALYLCASSAVAGPYEQYFGPGTRLTVT.

This chain links TRBV7-6 with TRBJ2-1; TRBD2 matches 10 bases. The CDR3 consists of 15 residues. V lost 3 bases to trimming and J lost 8 bases; unmatched junction nucleotides: 7. Germline lookup yields CDR1 SGHVS and CDR2 FNYEAQ. The CDR3 spells CASSLETSGIHEQFF. The CDR3 DNA reads TGTGCCAGCAGCTTGGAAACTAGCGGGATCCATGAGCAGTTCTTC.